This entry describes one TCR beta chain. Its specificity is unknown. This sample is drawn from a study of T-cell memory formation after mild COVID-19. Points from the study as a whole: Detection of some responders pre-infection suggested pre-existing cross-reactive memory T cells participated. The study found contracting CD4+ clones mainly in CM and EM and contracting CD8+ clones in EMRA. The second-wave clones peaking on day 37 were not confirmed as SARS-CoV-2-specific.

TCRdb used MiXCR to reprocess the 5' RACE reads, holding one entry per CDR3 protein. The sample contains about 210,000 distinct CDR3 sequences, around 30% of which appear only once. The CDR3 spans 10 residues. With 7 bases removed from V and 5 bases from J, the gap between germline ends came to 5 bases. Looked up from germline, CDR1 is MNHEY and CDR2 is SVGAGI. This chain uses TRBV6-5 with TRBJ2-5; D remains unclear. Sequenced input: PBMCs or a T cell subset sorted from them (not recorded which). The TCR sequence derives from an adult woman who had mild COVID-19 (a few samples of this study predate the infection). Cell type and time point are not known. The CDR3: CASTGETQYF. In DNA form, the CDR3 reads TGTGCCAGCACTGGGGAGACCCAGTACTTC.